This T cell receptor beta chain was identified in a study of shared clonotypes between healthy human individuals. Findings and caveats of the study: A handful of donors held about 5% of naive CD4 clonotypes in common. What naive subsets generally showed was a larger estimated richness than memory subsets showed.

Germline CDR1 is SGHNT and CDR2 is YYREEE (reference sequence). V lost 5 bases to trimming and J lost 1 base, with 10 bases between them. The CDR3 extends over 14 amino acids. Method: immunoSEQ multiplex PCR; TCRdb's copy keeps in-frame clones and lacks some. The sample has roughly 590,000 clones, 95% to 96% seen once. A note on this clone: Its antigen is still unknown.

CD45RO-negative cells were positively selected for CCR7, leaving out terminally differentiated effector memory CD45RA+ cells. The sequence derives from a woman aged 25 to 45 in good health. V is TRBV5-4 and J is TRBJ2-4; D perhaps matches TRBD1 (6 bases). Material for sequencing was naive CD8+ T cells sorted from blood. CDR3 protein: CASSAGDAKNIQYF. CDR3 nucleotide sequence: TGTGCCAGCAGTGCAGGGGATGCCAAAAACATTCAGTACTTC.